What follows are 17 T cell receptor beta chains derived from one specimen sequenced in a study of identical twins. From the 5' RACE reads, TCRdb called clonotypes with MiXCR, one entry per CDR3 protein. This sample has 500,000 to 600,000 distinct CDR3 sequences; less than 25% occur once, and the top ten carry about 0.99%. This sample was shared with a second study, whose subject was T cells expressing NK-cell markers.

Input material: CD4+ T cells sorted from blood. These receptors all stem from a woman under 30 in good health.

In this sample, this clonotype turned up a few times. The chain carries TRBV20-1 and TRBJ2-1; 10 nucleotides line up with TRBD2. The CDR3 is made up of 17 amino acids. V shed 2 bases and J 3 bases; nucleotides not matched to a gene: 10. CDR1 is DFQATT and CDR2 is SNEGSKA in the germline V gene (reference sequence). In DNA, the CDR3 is TGCAGTGCTAGATCACTCACCGGGACTAGCGACTACAATGAGCAGTTCTTC. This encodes CSARSLTGTSDYNEQFF.

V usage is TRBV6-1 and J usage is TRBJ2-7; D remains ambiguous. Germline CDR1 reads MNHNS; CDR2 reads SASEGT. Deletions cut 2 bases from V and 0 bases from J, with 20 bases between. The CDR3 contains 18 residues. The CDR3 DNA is TGTGCCAGCAGTGAATACGTCTCGCAGGCCCCGAGCTCCTACGAGCAGTACTTC. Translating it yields CASSEYVSQAPSSYEQYF.

CDR3 in amino acids: CSAEGRVAPETQYF. CDR3 nucleotide sequence: TGCAGTGCCGAGGGTAGGGTGGCTCCAGAGACCCAGTACTTC. The V call is TRBV20-1, the J call TRBJ2-5; D may be TRBD2 (5 bases). The CDR3 length is 14 residues. Looked up from germline, CDR1 is DFQATT and CDR2 is SNEGSKA (reference sequence). V lost 6 bases and J 4 bases, leaving 18 bases between the germline ends.

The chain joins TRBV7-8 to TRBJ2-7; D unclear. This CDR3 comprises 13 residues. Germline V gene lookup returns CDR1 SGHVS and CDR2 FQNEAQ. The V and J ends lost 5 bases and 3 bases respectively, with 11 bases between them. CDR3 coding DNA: TGTGCCAGCAGCCCAAAGAGCGACTACGAGCAGTACTTC. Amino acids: CASSPKSDYEQYF.

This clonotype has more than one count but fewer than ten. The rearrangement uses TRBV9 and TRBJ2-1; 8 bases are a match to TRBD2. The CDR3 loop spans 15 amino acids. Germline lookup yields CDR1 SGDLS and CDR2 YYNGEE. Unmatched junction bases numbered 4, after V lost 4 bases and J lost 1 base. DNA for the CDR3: TGTGCCAGCAGCACGGGCGGGAGGTCCTACAATGAGCAGTTCTTC. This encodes CASSTGGRSYNEQFF.

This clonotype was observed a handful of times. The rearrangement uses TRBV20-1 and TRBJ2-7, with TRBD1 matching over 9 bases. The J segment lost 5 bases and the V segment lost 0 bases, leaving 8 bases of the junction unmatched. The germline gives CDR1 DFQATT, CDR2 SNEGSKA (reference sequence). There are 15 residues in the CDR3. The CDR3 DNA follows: TGCAGTGCTAGAGATTATGGGACAGGGATCCACGAGCAGTACTTC. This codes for CSARDYGTGIHEQYF.

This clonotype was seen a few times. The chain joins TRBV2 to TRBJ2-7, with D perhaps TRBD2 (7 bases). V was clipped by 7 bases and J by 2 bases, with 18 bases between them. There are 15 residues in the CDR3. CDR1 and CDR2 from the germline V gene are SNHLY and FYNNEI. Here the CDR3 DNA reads TGTGCCAGCACCGGAGGGGGGACTAACACCTACGAGCAGTACTTC. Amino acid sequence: CASTGGGTNTYEQYF.

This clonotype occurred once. The DNA for the CDR3 is TGTGCCAGCAGCGCCGGACTAGCGGAATACGAGCAGTACTTC. It encodes CASSAGLAEYEQYF. The chain joins TRBV9 to TRBJ2-7; 10 bases are shared with TRBD2. The CDR3 length is 14 residues. Unmatched junction bases numbered 4, after V lost 3 bases and J lost 4 bases. Germline CDR1 and CDR2: SGDLS and YYNGEE.

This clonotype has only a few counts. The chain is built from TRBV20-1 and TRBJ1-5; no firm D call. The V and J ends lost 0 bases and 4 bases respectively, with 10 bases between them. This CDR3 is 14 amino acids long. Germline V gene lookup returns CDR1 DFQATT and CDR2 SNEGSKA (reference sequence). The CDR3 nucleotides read TGCAGTGCTAGAGAAGGCGGGGTAAATCAGCCCCAGCATTTT. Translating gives CSAREGGVNQPQHF.

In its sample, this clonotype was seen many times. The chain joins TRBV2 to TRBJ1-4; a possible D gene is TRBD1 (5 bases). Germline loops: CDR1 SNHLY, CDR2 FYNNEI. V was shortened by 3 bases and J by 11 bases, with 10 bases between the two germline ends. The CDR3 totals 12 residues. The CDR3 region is CASSEEGEKLFF. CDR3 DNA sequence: TGTGCCAGCAGTGAGGAAGGGGAGAAACTGTTTTTT.

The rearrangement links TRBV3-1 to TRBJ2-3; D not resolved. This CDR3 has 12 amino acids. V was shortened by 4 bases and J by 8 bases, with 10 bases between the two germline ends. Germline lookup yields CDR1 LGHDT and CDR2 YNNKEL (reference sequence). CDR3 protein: CASSPRSGTQYF. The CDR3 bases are TGTGCCAGCAGCCCACGATCCGGTACGCAGTATTTT.

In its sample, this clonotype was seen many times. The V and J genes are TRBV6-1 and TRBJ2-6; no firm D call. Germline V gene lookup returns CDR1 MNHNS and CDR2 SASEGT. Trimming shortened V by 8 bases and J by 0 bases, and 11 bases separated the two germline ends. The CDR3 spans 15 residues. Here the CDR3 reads CASVGANSGANVLTF. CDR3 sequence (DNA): TGTGCCAGCGTAGGCGCCAACTCTGGGGCCAACGTCCTGACTTTC.

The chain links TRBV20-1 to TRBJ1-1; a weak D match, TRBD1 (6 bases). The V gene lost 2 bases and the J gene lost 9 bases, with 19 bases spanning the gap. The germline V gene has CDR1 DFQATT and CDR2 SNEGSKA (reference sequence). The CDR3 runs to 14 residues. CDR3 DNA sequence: TGCAGTGCTAGAACAGGGCAGGGAACGGGGAAAGCTTTCTTT. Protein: CSARTGQGTGKAFF.

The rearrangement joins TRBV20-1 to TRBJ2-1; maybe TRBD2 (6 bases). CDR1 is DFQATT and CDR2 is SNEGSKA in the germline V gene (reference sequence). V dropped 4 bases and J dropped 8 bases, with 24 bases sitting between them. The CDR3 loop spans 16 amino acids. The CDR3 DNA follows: TGCAGTGCTAAGGTCGTGGATCGGGGAGGTGGATATGAGCAGTTCTTC. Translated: CSAKVVDRGGGYEQFF.

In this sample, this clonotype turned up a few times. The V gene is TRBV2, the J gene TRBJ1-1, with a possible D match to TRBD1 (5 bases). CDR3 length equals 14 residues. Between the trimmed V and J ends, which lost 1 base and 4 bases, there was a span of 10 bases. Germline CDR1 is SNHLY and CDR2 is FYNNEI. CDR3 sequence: CASSEVGESTEAFF. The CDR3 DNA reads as TGTGCCAGCAGTGAAGTGGGGGAAAGCACTGAAGCTTTCTTT.

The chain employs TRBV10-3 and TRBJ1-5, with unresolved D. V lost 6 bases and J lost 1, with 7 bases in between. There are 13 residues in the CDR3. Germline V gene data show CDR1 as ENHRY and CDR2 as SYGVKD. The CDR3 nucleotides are TGTGCCATCAGGTTAGACAGCAATCAGCCCCAGCATTTT. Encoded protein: CAIRLDSNQPQHF.

CDR3 loop: CSARFTNQETQYF. The DNA for the CDR3 is TGCAGTGCTAGGTTTACTAATCAAGAGACCCAGTACTTC. This rearrangement joins TRBV20-1 to TRBJ2-5; the D is unclear. From germline, CDR1 is DFQATT and CDR2 SNEGSKA (reference sequence). Trimming cost V 3 bases and J 2 bases, with 10 bases left between them. The CDR3 sequence is 13 residues long.